This TCR beta chain was found in a study of T cell responses to AZD1222 COVID-19 vaccine. The CDR3 has 14 residues. V lost 1 base to trimming and J lost 9 bases; unmatched junction nucleotides: 8. The germline gives CDR1 MGHDK, CDR2 SYGVNS. As to this clone: The antigen is undetermined.

General study points: Only six or seven AZD1222 recipients tested seropositive at baseline. The peak T cell response came first, and repertoires were sampled only after it. Females made up more of the donors, who were largely white British, and clonal diversity may have come out too low. The span of vaccine-associated CD4 TCRs extended across spike, with dominance at 160-218 and 743-854.

Only in-frame clones appear in the TCRdb table, and some are missing; sequencing was by immunoSEQ multiplex PCR. Counted here are fewer than 80,000 clones, around 88% occurring once; the ten biggest clones make up 9% to 10%. The chain has TRBV25-1 and TRBJ1-2, with 7 positions matching TRBD1. The sequence was obtained from an adult who received the MenACWY meningococcal vaccine as a control. The specimen comprised peripheral blood, sampled 28 days after the second dose of the MenACWY control vaccine. The CDR3 bases are TGTGCCAGCAGTGAATCGGGGGACAGTGGACGCTACACCTTC. It translates to CASSESGDSGRYTF.